The rows below give T cell receptor beta chains drawn from one sample of a study of cytomegalovirus exposure and HLA in healthy donors. Some clones are missing from TCRdb's copy, which holds only in-frame ones; the method was immunoSEQ multiplex PCR. The sample carries about 140,000 clones, 80% recorded once. Sequencing was done on a sample of PBMCs. Receptor source: a man aged 40-49 years in good health and CMV-seronegative. Both conserved end residues are part of each CDR3. The D gene is left open where the match is weak. Clone sizes are given selectively: once, few, many, or a class where the clone is expanded.

TRBV2	.	TRBJ2-7	TRBD1	CASSAFRDRVEQYF	TGTGCCAGCAGTGCATTCCGGGACAGGGTTGAGCAGTACTTC
TRBV6-5	.	TRBJ1-6	TRBD1	CASSYSRQGSSPLHF	TGTGCCAGCAGTTACTCGAGACAGGGAAGTTCACCCCTCCACTTT
TRBV5-1	once	TRBJ2-7	.	CASSSPGQTYEQYF	TGCGCCAGCAGCTCCCCGGGACAAACCTACGAGCAGTACTTC
TRBV10-1	.	TRBJ2-2	.	CASSTIGTTNTGELFF	TGCGCCAGCAGTACAATCGGGACAACGAACACCGGGGAGCTGTTTTTT
TRBV23-1	.	TRBJ1-5	.	CASSLLTESNQPQHF	TGCGCCAGCAGTCTCCTAACGGAGAGCAATCAGCCCCAGCATTTT
TRBV9	.	TRBJ2-1	TRBD2	CASSVDAGVSSNEQFF	TGTGCCAGCAGCGTAGACGCGGGGGTGTCGAGCAATGAGCAGTTCTTC
TRBV29-1	.	TRBJ1-4	.	CSARVSANEKLFF	TGCAGCGCCAGGGTTTCAGCTAATGAAAAACTGTTTTTT
TRBV7-2	.	TRBJ2-3	TRBD2	CASGLDGLAGASTDTQYF	TGTGCCAGCGGCTTAGATGGACTAGCGGGGGCAAGCACAGATACGCAGTATTTT
TRBV18	.	TRBJ1-5	.	CASSPKAGGDQPQHF	TGTGCCAGCTCACCTAAGGCAGGAGGCGATCAGCCCCAGCATTTT
TRBV27	few	TRBJ1-4	TRBD1	CASSFTGGKEKLFF	TGTGCCAGCAGTTTCACAGGGGGGAAGGAAAAACTGTTTTTT
TRBV5-1	.	TRBJ1-1	.	CASSFGGAKNTEAFF	TGCGCCAGCAGCTTCGGGGGGGCGAAGAACACTGAAGCTTTCTTT
TRBV9	.	TRBJ1-1	TRBD1	CASSAQGGTEAFF	TGTGCCAGCAGCGCCCAGGGGGGCACTGAAGCTTTCTTT
TRBV27	.	TRBJ2-7	.	CASSLTSSSYEQYF	TGTGCCAGCAGTTTAACGTCTAGCTCCTACGAGCAGTACTTC
TRBV18	.	TRBJ1-3	.	CASSPQGSGNTIYF	TGTGCCAGCTCACCCCAGGGGTCTGGAAACACCATATATTTT
TRBV28	.	TRBJ1-4	TRBD1	CASSPFTGTGEEKLFF	TGTGCCAGCAGCCCCTTTACCGGGACAGGAGAGGAAAAACTGTTTTTT
TRBV4-3	once	TRBJ2-7	.	CASSQEAGMASYEQYF	TGCGCCAGCAGCCAAGAAGCCGGGATGGCGAGCTACGAGCAGTACTTC
TRBV19	.	TRBJ2-3	.	CASSIRRLGRGSTDTQYF	TGTGCCAGTAGTATAAGGAGGTTAGGGAGAGGGAGCACAGATACGCAGTATTTT
TRBV11-2	once	TRBJ1-2	.	CASSLGMGGDGYTF	TGTGCCAGCAGCTTAGGCATGGGAGGGGACGGCTACACCTTC
TRBV7-8	few	TRBJ2-3	.	CASGRGADTDTQYF	TGTGCCAGCGGTCGGGGGGCGGACACAGATACGCAGTATTTT
TRBV5-6	few	TRBJ1-5	TRBD1	CASSFRGGRNQPQHF	TGTGCCAGCAGCTTTAGAGGGGGCCGCAATCAGCCCCAGCATTTT
TRBV25-1	.	TRBJ2-1	TRBD1	CASSDPGQGLGNEQFF	TGTGCCAGCAGTGACCCGGGACAGGGTCTTGGCAATGAGCAGTTCTTC
TRBV5-1	.	TRBJ2-5	.	CASSESGYAETQYF	TGCGCCAGCAGCGAATCAGGGTATGCAGAGACCCAGTACTTC
TRBV7-3	.	TRBJ2-4	TRBD2	CASSFGTSGGVGIQYF	TGTGCCAGCAGCTTCGGGACTAGCGGGGGAGTCGGCATTCAGTACTTC
TRBV4-3	.	TRBJ2-7	TRBD1	CASSQEGQGASPYEQYF	TGCGCCAGCAGCCAAGAGGGACAGGGGGCTTCTCCCTACGAGCAGTACTTC
TRBV27	.	TRBJ1-2	TRBD1	CASSYQTGGRYPYGYTF	TGTGCCAGCAGTTACCAGACAGGGGGCCGATATCCCTATGGCTACACCTTC
TRBV5-8	.	TRBJ2-7	TRBD1	CASSRRRQGIEQYF	TGTGCCAGCAGCCGTCGAAGACAGGGGATCGAGCAGTACTTC
TRBV7-9	many	TRBJ1-3	.	CASMLGQLLSGNTIYF	TGTGCCAGCATGTTAGGACAGTTGCTCTCTGGAAACACCATATATTTT
TRBV18	.	TRBJ2-7	.	CASSPQGDAYEQYF	TGTGCCAGCTCACCACAGGGGGACGCCTACGAGCAGTACTTC
TRBV19	few	TRBJ1-1	.	CASQEGTEAFF	TGTGCCAGTCAGGAGGGCACTGAAGCTTTCTTT
TRBV19	.	TRBJ1-1	.	CASSIEPAEAFF	TGTGCCAGTAGTATAGAGCCAGCTGAAGCTTTCTTT
TRBV2	.	TRBJ2-7	TRBD2	CASRLAGLPYEQYF	TGTGCCAGCAGACTAGCGGGGCTCCCCTACGAGCAGTACTTC
TRBV2	.	TRBJ2-3	TRBD2	CASAKGLAGDTQYF	TGTGCCAGCGCCAAGGGACTAGCGGGAGATACGCAGTATTTT
TRBV27	.	TRBJ1-1	.	CASSPLRLLNTEAFF	TGTGCCAGCAGTCCCCTTCGTCTTCTGAACACTGAAGCTTTCTTT
TRBV15	.	TRBJ1-2	TRBD1	CATSRDGTGGLYGYTF	TGTGCCACCAGCAGGGACGGGACAGGGGGCCTCTATGGCTACACCTTC
TRBV15	.	TRBJ2-7	TRBD2	CATSSTSGSTYEQYF	TGTGCCACCAGCAGTACTAGCGGGAGTACCTACGAGCAGTACTTC